These 11 T cell receptor beta chains were sequenced from one sample in a study of beta chain features in type 1 diabetes. The investigators reverse transcribed all of the isolated RNA, so they sequenced expressed TCRB transcripts. Clones were read by immunoSEQ multiplex PCR, and TCRdb kept only the in-frame ones, dropping some. The sample contains almost 350,000 clones, approximately 8% of which appear only once. Sequencing used central memory CD4+ T cells from blood. The receptors come from a woman aged 18-29 years in good health.

This clone was counted a few times. The CDR3 DNA is TGTGCCAGCAGCAACACGCAAGAGACCCAGTACTTC. This codes for CASSNTQETQYF. The chain has TRBV7-8 and TRBJ2-5; the D is unclear. Trimming cost V 5 bases and J 2 bases, with 6 bases left between them. This CDR3 is 12 amino acids long. Germline V lookup: CDR1 SGHVS, CDR2 FQNEAQ.

The chain uses TRBV2 and TRBJ1-2, with no clear D. The germline V gene has CDR1 SNHLY and CDR2 FYNNEI. The CDR3 is made up of 14 amino acids. V was cut by 1 base and J by 14 bases, with 20 bases left in between. Here the CDR3 DNA reads TGTGCCAGCAGTGAAGTTCCTCGTCCAAGGACGGGAACCTTC. Translation: CASSEVPRPRTGTF.

This chain connects TRBV6-6 to TRBJ2-7; the D gene is possibly TRBD2 (5 bases). This CDR3 contains 13 residues. V lost 8 bases and J 6 bases, leaving 17 bases between the germline ends. The germline V gene encodes CDR1 MNHNY and CDR2 SVGAGI (reference sequence). The CDR3 loop is CASGGRAVAEQYF. The CDR3 nucleotides read TGTGCCAGCGGAGGAAGGGCGGTTGCCGAGCAGTACTTC.

This clone was counted a few times. The chain has TRBV28 and TRBJ1-5; TRBD1 matches at 8 bases. The junction had 7 bases not matched to a gene; V was cut back by 5 bases and J by 4 bases. The germline V gene has CDR1 MDHEN and CDR2 SYDVKM. This CDR3 is built from 15 residues. The CDR3 region has the DNA TGTGCCAGCAGTCCAGGGGGCGGCTTTAATCAGCCCCAGCATTTT. It translates to CASSPGGGFNQPQHF.

The chain uses TRBV18 and TRBJ2-5; TRBD2 aligns across 7 bases. Germline V CDR1 and CDR2: KGHSH, LQKENI. The CDR3 sequence is 16 residues long. V was pared by 3 bases and J by 0 bases, with 7 bases of the junction left unmatched. The CDR3 sequence: CASSPFSGANQETQYF. DNA for the CDR3: TGTGCCAGCTCACCCTTCAGCGGGGCAAACCAAGAGACCCAGTACTTC.

This clone has just a few counts. This chain's CDR3 is CASSLGGRNNEQFF. CDR3 nucleotide sequence: TGTGCCAGCAGCTTAGGCGGGAGGAACAATGAGCAGTTCTTC. The V and J genes are TRBV11-2 and TRBJ2-1; TRBD2 matches at 8 bases. V gave up 1 base and J gave up 5 bases; unmatched junction bases: 1. CDR1 SGHAT and CDR2 FQNNGV come from the germline V gene. The CDR3 covers 14 residues.

The table lists this clone with a few counts. CDR3 bases: TGTGCCAGCAGCCGGTCCTACAGGGAGGACATTCAGTACTTC. This gives the protein CASSRSYREDIQYF. The rearrangement uses TRBV7-6 and TRBJ2-4, with D perhaps given as TRBD1 or TRBD2 (6 bases each). This CDR3 is built from 14 residues. Germline V lookup: CDR1 SGHVS, CDR2 FNYEAQ. Trimming took off 5 bases at V and 8 bases at J, with 16 bases between the two ends.

This chain links TRBV5-1 with TRBJ1-1; 7 nucleotides match TRBD1. This CDR3 comprises 14 residues. V was clipped by 7 bases and J by 1 base; unmatched bases: 7. Germline V gives CDR1 SGHRS, CDR2 YFSETQ. CDR3: CASGLQGSNTEAFF. The DNA of the CDR3 is TGCGCCAGCGGATTACAGGGGTCGAACACTGAAGCTTTCTTT.

The V call is TRBV4-2, the J call TRBJ2-7; D unclear. Trimming stripped 1 base from V and 3 bases from J, with 7 bases between. The germline CDR1 and CDR2 sequences are LGHNA and YNFKEQ. The CDR3 contains 13 residues. CDR3 in DNA: TGTGCCAGCAGCCAAGCGTTGTTCTACGAGCAGTACTTC. Protein: CASSQALFYEQYF.

This clone has more than one count but fewer than ten. The chain links TRBV11-1 to TRBJ2-2, with D hard to call. CDR3 size: 14 residues. Germline values: CDR1 SGHAT, CDR2 FQDESV (reference sequence). The V end was cut by 2 bases, the J end by 1 base, with 5 bases between. Here the CDR3 reads CASSLSMNTGELFF. The CDR3 nucleotides are TGTGCCAGCAGCTTATCGATGAACACCGGGGAGCTGTTTTTT. Full variable domain (rest looked up from reference TRBV11-1 and TRBJ2-2): EAEVAQSPRYKITEKSQAVAFWCDPISGHATLYWYRQILGQGPELLVQFQDESVVDDSQLPKDRFSAERLKGVDSTLKIQPAELGDSAMYLCASSLSMNTGELFFGEGSRLTVL.

Only a few counts were recorded for this clone. The CDR3 DNA follows: TGTGCCAGCAGCTTAGTCCAAGGACGGGGACTCACTGAAGCTTTCTTT. It specifies CASSLVQGRGLTEAFF. The genes are TRBV7-8 and TRBJ1-1; D possibly corresponds to TRBD1 (5 bases). The CDR3 sequence is 16 residues long. Germline assignment: CDR1 SGHVS and CDR2 FQNEAQ. Trimming removed 1 base from V and 4 bases from J, with 16 bases in between.